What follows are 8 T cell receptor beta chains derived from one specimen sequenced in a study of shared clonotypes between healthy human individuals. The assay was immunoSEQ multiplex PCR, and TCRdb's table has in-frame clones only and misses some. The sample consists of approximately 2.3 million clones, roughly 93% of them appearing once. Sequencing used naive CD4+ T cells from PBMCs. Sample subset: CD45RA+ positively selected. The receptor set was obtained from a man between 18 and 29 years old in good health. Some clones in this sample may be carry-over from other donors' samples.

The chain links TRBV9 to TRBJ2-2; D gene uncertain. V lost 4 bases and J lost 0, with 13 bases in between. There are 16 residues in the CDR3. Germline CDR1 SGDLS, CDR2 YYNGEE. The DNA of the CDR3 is TGTGCCAGCAGCCCGGTGGCGGCAGCGAACACCGGGGAGCTGTTTTTT. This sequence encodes CASSPVAAANTGELFF.

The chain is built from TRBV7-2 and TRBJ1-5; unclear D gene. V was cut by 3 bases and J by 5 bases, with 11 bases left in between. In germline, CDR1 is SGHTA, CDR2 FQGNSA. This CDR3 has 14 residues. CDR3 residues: CASSLSGRDQPQHF. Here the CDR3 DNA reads TGTGCCAGCAGCTTGTCAGGCCGAGATCAGCCCCAGCATTTT.

CDR3 bases: TGTGCCAGCAGTTTACGGGGGTACCCGGGGAACGAGCAGTACTTC. Translated, it gives CASSLRGYPGNEQYF. The gene calls are TRBV28 and TRBJ2-7; D may be TRBD2 (6 bases). Between the trimmed V and J ends, which lost 2 bases and 5 bases, there was a span of 16 bases. Germline values: CDR1 MDHEN, CDR2 SYDVKM. This CDR3 spans 15 amino acids.

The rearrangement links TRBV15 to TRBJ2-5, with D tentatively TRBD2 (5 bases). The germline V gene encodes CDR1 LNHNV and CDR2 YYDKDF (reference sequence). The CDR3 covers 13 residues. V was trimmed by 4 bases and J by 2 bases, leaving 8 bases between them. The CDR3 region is CATSKDLQETQYF. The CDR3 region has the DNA TGTGCCACCAGCAAGGACTTGCAAGAGACCCAGTACTTC.

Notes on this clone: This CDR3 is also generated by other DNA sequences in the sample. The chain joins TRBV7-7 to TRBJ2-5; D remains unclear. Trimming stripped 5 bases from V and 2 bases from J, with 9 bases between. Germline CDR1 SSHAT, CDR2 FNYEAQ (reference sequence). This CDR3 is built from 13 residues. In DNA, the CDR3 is TGTGCCAGCAGCCCGAGACTGCAAGAGACCCAGTACTTC. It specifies CASSPRLQETQYF.

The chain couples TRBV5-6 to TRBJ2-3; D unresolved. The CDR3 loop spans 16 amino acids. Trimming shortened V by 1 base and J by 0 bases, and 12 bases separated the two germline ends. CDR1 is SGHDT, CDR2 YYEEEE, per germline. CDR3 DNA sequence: TGTGCCAGCAGCTTGTCGAGAGGAGCAAGCACAGATACGCAGTATTTT. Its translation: CASSLSRGASTDTQYF.

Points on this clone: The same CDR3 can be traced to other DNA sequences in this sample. DNA of the CDR3: TGCAGCGTTGAGGACCCCCGGGAGACCCAGTACTTC. Translated, it gives CSVEDPRETQYF. The chain has TRBV29-1 and TRBJ2-5, with D uncertain. Between the trimmed V and J ends, which lost 3 bases and 5 bases, there was a span of 10 bases. CDR3 length equals 12 residues. In germline, CDR1 is SQVTM, CDR2 ANQGSEA.

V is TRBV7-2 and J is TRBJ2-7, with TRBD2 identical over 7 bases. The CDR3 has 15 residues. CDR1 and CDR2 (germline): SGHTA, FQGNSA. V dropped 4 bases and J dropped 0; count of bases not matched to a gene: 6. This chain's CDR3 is CASSSAGTASYEQYF. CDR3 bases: TGTGCCAGCAGCTCAGCGGGGACTGCCTCCTACGAGCAGTACTTC.